This T cell receptor (beta chain) was documented in a study of blood T cell repertoires in COVID-19. Sequencing used immunoSEQ multiplex PCR; TCRdb keeps in-frame clones, though not all of them. The top ten hold 3% to 3.5% of the sample, which has 150,000 to 200,000 clones, about 80% seen once. The CDR3 has 12 residues. Trimming cost V 3 bases and J 7 bases, with 9 bases left between them. The germline gives CDR1 LNHDA, CDR2 SQIVND (reference sequence). This clone has a single count. Across 24 US areas, participants ranged in age from 18 to 89 years. This receptor was identified in a woman aged 55-69 years who had recovered from COVID-19. This chain uses TRBV19 with TRBJ1-2; tentatively, D is TRBD1 (5 bases). The specimen was PBMCs or T cells enriched from blood (not recorded which). The DNA of the CDR3 is TGTGCCAGTAGTATCCCAGGGCCTGGCTACACCTTC. Its protein product is CASSIPGPGYTF.